The T cell receptor beta chain described here comes from a study of shared clonotypes between healthy human individuals. Across several immunoSEQ plates, the genomic DNA of each subset was split evenly. The assay was immunoSEQ multiplex PCR, and TCRdb's table has in-frame clones only and misses some. The sample consists of about 480,000 clones, less than 85% of them appearing once. V dropped 3 bases and J dropped 8 bases, with 22 bases sitting between them. The CDR3 has 17 amino acids. The germline V gene encodes CDR1 MDHEN and CDR2 SYDVKM. V is TRBV28 and J is TRBJ1-4, with D unresolved. This TCR was recovered from a woman in her thirties or forties in good health. Some clones in this sample may be carry-over from other donors' samples. Material for sequencing was PBMCs. CDR3 loop: CASSFNRAGGRWEKLFF. The CDR3, as DNA: TGTGCCAGCAGTTTTAACCGGGCAGGCGGGCGGTGGGAAAAACTGTTTTTT.